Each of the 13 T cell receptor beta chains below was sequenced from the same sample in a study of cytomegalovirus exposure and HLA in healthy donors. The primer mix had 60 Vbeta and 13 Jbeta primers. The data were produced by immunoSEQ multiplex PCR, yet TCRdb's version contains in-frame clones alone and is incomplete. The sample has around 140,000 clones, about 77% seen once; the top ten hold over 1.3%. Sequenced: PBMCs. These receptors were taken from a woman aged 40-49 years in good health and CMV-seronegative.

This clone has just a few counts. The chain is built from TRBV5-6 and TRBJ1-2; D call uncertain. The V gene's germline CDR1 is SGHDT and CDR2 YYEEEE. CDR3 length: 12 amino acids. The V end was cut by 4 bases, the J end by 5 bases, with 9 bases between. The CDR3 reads CASSPTGYGYTF. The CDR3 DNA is TGTGCCAGCAGCCCGACGGGGTATGGCTACACCTTC.

The CDR3 sequence: CASSFWTGGLETQYF. Here the CDR3 DNA reads TGTGCCAGCAGTTTTTGGACAGGGGGCTTGGAGACCCAGTACTTC. The rearrangement joins TRBV27 to TRBJ2-5; TRBD1 aligns across 11 bases. CDR1 is MNHEY and CDR2 is SMNVEV in the germline V gene (reference sequence). The CDR3 loop spans 15 amino acids. Germline trimming cut 3 bases from V and 5 bases from J; bases unmatched to any gene: 5.

As DNA, the CDR3 is TGCGCCAGCAGGCTAGACTACCTCACGGTAAGGGGGCTTGGTGAAAAACTGTTTTTT. Translated: CASRLDYLTVRGLGEKLFF. The chain employs TRBV23-1 and TRBJ1-4, with TRBD1 matching 7 bases. TRBV23-1 is assigned to the ORF class and has an uncertain function. Trimming took 6 bases from V and 7 from J; bases not matched to a gene: 23. There are 19 residues in the CDR3.

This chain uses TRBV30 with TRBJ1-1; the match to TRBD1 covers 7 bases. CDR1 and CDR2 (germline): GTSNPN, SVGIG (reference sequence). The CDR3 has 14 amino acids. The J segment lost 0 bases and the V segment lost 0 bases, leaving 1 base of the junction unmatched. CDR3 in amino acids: CAWSVGTVNTEAFF. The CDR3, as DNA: TGTGCCTGGAGTGTCGGGACAGTGAACACTGAAGCTTTCTTT.

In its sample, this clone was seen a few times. CDR3 protein: CASSHTGGYEQYF. The CDR3 coding sequence is TGCGCCAGCAGCCACACGGGGGGCTACGAGCAGTACTTC. The V gene is TRBV4-1, the J gene TRBJ2-7; 7 bases line up with TRBD2. Germline CDR1 MGHRA, CDR2 YSYEKL. V shed 3 bases and J 3 bases; nucleotides not matched to a gene: 2. This CDR3 is built from 13 residues.

The CDR3 region is CASTILGVQPQHF. The CDR3 DNA reads as TGTGCCAGTACTATTCTAGGGGTTCAGCCCCAGCATTTT. V gene TRBV19 combines with J gene TRBJ1-5; perhaps TRBD1 as D (5 bases). The germline gives CDR1 LNHDA, CDR2 SQIVND (reference sequence). This CDR3 spans 13 amino acids. V was shortened by 7 bases and J by 6 bases, with 13 bases between the two germline ends.

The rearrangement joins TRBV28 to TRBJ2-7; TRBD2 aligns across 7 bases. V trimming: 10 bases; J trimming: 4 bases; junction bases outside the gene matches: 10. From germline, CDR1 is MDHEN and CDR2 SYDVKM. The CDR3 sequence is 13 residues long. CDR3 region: CATNRASGYEQYF. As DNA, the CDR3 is TGTGCCACAAATCGGGCTAGCGGATACGAGCAGTACTTC. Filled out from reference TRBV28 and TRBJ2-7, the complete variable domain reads DVKVTQSSRYLVKRTGEKVFLECVQDMDHENMFWYRQDPGLGLRLIYFSYDVKMKEKGDIPEGYSVSREKKERFSLILESASTNQTSMYLCATNRASGYEQYFGPGTRLTVT.

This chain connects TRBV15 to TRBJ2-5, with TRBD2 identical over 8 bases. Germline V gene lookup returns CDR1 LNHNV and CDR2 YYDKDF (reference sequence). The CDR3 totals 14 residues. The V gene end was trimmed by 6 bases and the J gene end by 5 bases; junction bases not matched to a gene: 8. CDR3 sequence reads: CATSRRGAWETQYF. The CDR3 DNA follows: TGTGCCACCAGTAGGCGGGGGGCCTGGGAGACCCAGTACTTC.

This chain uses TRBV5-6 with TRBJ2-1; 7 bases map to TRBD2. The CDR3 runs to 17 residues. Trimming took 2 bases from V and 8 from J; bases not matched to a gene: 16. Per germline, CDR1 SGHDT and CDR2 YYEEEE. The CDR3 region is CASSFFGRWGGDDEQFF. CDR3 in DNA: TGTGCCAGCAGCTTTTTCGGTCGGTGGGGGGGAGATGATGAGCAGTTCTTC.

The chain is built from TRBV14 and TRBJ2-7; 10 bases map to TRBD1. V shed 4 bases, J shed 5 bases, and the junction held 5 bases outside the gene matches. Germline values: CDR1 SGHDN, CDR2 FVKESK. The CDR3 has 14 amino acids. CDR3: CASSLGQGFDEQYF. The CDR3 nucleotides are TGTGCCAGCAGCCTGGGACAGGGGTTCGACGAGCAGTACTTC.

Here the CDR3 DNA reads TGCAGCGTTGAAGGTCCAGGGGGCGGAGTGAACACTGAAGCTTTCTTT. It specifies CSVEGPGGGVNTEAFF. V gene TRBV29-1 combines with J gene TRBJ1-1, with TRBD1 matching over 8 bases. The trim removed 1 base at V and 0 bases at J, leaving 7 bases unmatched. Germline values: CDR1 SQVTM, CDR2 ANQGSEA. This CDR3 contains 16 residues.

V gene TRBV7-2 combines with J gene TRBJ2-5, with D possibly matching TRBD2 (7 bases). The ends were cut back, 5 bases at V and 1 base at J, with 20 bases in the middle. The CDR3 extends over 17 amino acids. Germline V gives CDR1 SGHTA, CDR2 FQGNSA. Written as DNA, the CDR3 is TGTGCCAGCAGCCTAGGGAGGGGGGGGCGATTCCAAGAGACCCAGTACTTC. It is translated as CASSLGRGGRFQETQYF. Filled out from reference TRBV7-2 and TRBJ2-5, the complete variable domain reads GAGVSQSPSNKVTEKGKDVELRCDPISGHTALYWYRQSLGQGLEFLIYFQGNSAPDKSGLPSDRFSAERTGGSVSTLTIQRTQQEDSAVYLCASSLGRGGRFQETQYFGPGTRLLVL.

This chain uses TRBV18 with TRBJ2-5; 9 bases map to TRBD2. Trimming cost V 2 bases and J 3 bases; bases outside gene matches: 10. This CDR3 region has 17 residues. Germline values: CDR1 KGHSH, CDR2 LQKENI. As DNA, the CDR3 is TGTGCCAGCTCACCAGTCGTTACTAGCGGGTGGAAAGAGACCCAGTACTTC. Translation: CASSPVVTSGWKETQYF.